What follows are 6 T cell receptor beta chains derived from one specimen sequenced in a study of blood T cell repertoires in COVID-19. Libraries were prepared by immunoSEQ multiplex PCR; TCRdb keeps only in-frame clonotypes and omits some of them. Among about 36,000 clones listed, more than 60% were seen once. The sample comprised peripheral blood. The receptors come from a man aged 55 to 70 with active COVID-19.

This sequence joins TRBV2 and TRBJ2-1, with TRBD2 matching 12 bases. Germline CDR1 and CDR2: SNHLY and FYNNEI. The trim removed 7 bases at V and 0 bases at J, leaving 4 bases unmatched. The CDR3 contains 16 residues. CDR3 coding DNA: TGTGCCAGCACCCCGACTAGCGGGAGCTCCTACAATGAGCAGTTCTTC. Its protein product is CASTPTSGSSYNEQFF.

The J gene is TRBJ2-3, the V gene TRBV4-1; D unclear. With 1 base removed from V and 2 bases from J, the gap between germline ends came to 13 bases. The germline V gene has CDR1 MGHRA and CDR2 YSYEKL. There are 16 residues in the CDR3. CDR3 residues: CASSQVRLIFTDTQYF. CDR3 bases: TGCGCCAGCAGCCAAGTCAGACTGATCTTCACAGATACGCAGTATTTT.

This clone came up a few times. The rearrangement uses TRBV6-5 and TRBJ2-7, with a tentative D call TRBD1 (5 bases). The germline V and J ends were trimmed by 0 bases and 7 bases, with 13 bases remaining between them. This CDR3 is 14 amino acids long. Germline CDR1 and CDR2: MNHEY and SVGAGI. CDR3 protein: CASSYSQGAREQYF. CDR3 in DNA: TGTGCCAGCAGTTACTCCCAAGGGGCGCGAGAGCAGTACTTC.

The chain has TRBV11-3 and TRBJ2-3, with a tentative D call TRBD2 (5 bases). From germline, CDR1 is SGHNT and CDR2 YENEEA. The germline V and J ends were trimmed by 5 bases and 8 bases, with 17 bases remaining between them. The CDR3 totals 14 residues. CDR3 residues: CASSLLQEGSTQYF. The CDR3 DNA sequence: TGTGCCAGCAGCCTGCTCCAGGAAGGGAGTACGCAGTATTTT.

The chain couples TRBV7-2 to TRBJ2-1; tentative D call: TRBD2 (6 bases). Trimming removed 4 bases at V and 3 bases at J, with 7 bases between. CDR3 length: 13 amino acids. Per germline, CDR1 SGHTA and CDR2 FQGNSA. In DNA, the CDR3 is TGTGCCAGCAGCTCGGGACTCTACAATGAGCAGTTCTTC. It translates to CASSSGLYNEQFF. The entire variable domain, with the rest obtained from reference TRBV7-2 and TRBJ2-1, is as follows: GAGVSQSPSNKVTEKGKDVELRCDPISGHTALYWYRQSLGQGLEFLIYFQGNSAPDKSGLPSDRFSAERTGGSVSTLTIQRTQQEDSAVYLCASSSGLYNEQFFGPGTRLTVL.

The J gene is TRBJ1-1, the V gene TRBV6-5, with TRBD1 identical over 9 bases. The CDR3 is 12 residues long. After removal of 4 bases from V and 11 bases from J, the junction contained 5 bases not matched to a gene. Germline V gene sequence: CDR1 MNHEY, CDR2 SVGAGI. The DNA of the CDR3 is TGTGCCAGCAGTTCGGACAGGGGAACGGCTTTCTTT. Its protein product is CASSSDRGTAFF.